This record looks at one TCR beta chain sequence and its context. Its antigen is currently unknown. This specimen belongs to a study of cytomegalovirus exposure and HLA in healthy donors. Study-wide findings and caveats: A reported reduction in N-insertions relative to the roughly 700-donor mean was seen in an Asian-associated ancestry cluster in a later analysis. In presence/absence analyses, roughly uniform sequencing depth across donors was assumed.

The study ran its PCR with 60 Vbeta and 13 Jbeta primers. TCRdb's copy holds only in-frame clones and misses some; the assay was immunoSEQ multiplex PCR. Of roughly 150,000 clones listed, roughly 80% were seen once; the top ten hold about 1.4%. The clonotype was recovered from a girl under 18 in good health and CMV-seropositive. Sequencing was carried out using PBMCs.

CDR3 nucleotide sequence: TGTGCCAGCAGCTGGGGGGGAGTTGAGACCCAGTACTTC. Protein: CASSWGGVETQYF. The V and J genes are TRBV7-9 and TRBJ2-5; 7 nucleotides match TRBD2. The CDR3 is made up of 13 amino acids. Germline CDR1 is SEHNR and CDR2 is FQNEAQ (reference sequence). V lost 4 bases to trimming and J lost 5 bases; unmatched junction nucleotides: 4.